This T cell receptor beta chain comes out of a study of human T cells and chemical hapten exposure (dated by TCRdb to the early 2020s). Turning to the overall study: For sensitization, 2% DPC in acetone was applied to a 2 cm by 2 cm area of upper inner arm skin. Alopecia areata with under or over 50% scalp involvement, alopecia totalis and alopecia universalis were represented in the patient cohort, which was mostly female. The libraries were sequenced as a pool, and the TCR yield per sample differed mostly because of small variations in library volumes within the pool. Blood samples were taken from patients before sensitization (week 0) and then at 2, 6 and about 24 weeks after DPC sensitization. For TCR sequencing, blood came from some 31 alopecia patients at anywhere from one to four time points (pre-sensitization, 2, 6 and 24 weeks). In alopecia patients, the study followed how the peripheral blood TCR repertoire changed in vivo over primary and secondary sensitization to diphenylcyclopropenone (DPC), a hapten. Weekly therapeutic DPC doses were additionally applied to the scalp of patients throughout the roughly 23-week study period. Patch testing on the upper back used Finn chambers containing 0.01% DPC, with scoring done after 6 days according to International Contact Dermatitis Research Group standards. General study outcomes and caveats: Expanded TCRs formed significantly more large CDR3 similarity clusters than pre-sensitization or healthy control sets, consistent with antigen-driven responses. A positive correlation was found between the number of PT1 expanded TCRs and patch test score, with significance reached at thresholds 8, 16 and 32 but not 4. DPC sensitization did not change how many TCRs were above 1 in 1000 frequency, and no evidence was found of alterations in global repertoire structure. Repeated subsampling changed both the strength of the expansion versus patch-test correlation and the threshold at which the correlation became significant. Because every patient had alopecia, a presumed autoimmune disease, the patients' immune response might differ from that of healthy individuals.

Libraries were constructed by RACE. Sequencing was carried out with a NextSeq 500. During library preparation, unique molecular identifiers were attached to individual cDNA molecules so that TCRs could be counted in a quantitative, reproducible way. From each blood RNA sample, both TCR alpha and TCR beta chains were sequenced. Concerning the study's data processing: A median of roughly 100,000 TCRs per sample was observed, with a range of about 20,000 to 750,000. V, J and CDR3 annotation of the TCR reads was performed with the Decombinator software suite. For the PS versus PT1 abundance plots, all samples were subsampled to the same number of TCRs (28,000). Expanded TCRs were defined as absent before sensitization and observed at least eight times at the 2-week time point. TCRdb trimmed public reads at Q25 via fastp, called clones via MiXCR and kept in-frame beta chains. Identical CDR3 proteins give one entry, which carries the most common genes and DNA. TCRdb, rather than the study authors, made the V and J calls. This sample gives approximately 400,000 distinct CDR3 sequences in total; 4% to 5.5% of them show up just once. The ten biggest clones cover approximately 2.1% of the sample.

At the junction V is shortened by 4 bases and J by 5 bases, with 12 bases in between. Via the germline V gene, CDR1 is MNHEY and CDR2 SVGAGI. From its cysteine to its phenylalanine, the CDR3 spans 13 amino acids. This entry keeps only the CDR3 DNA: 39 bases, framed from base 1. The time point label on this specimen signifies: patch test 1, 2 weeks after DPC sensitization. The treatment or condition tag for this specimen amounts to: therapeutic diphenylcyclopropenone sensitization with weekly scalp DPC. At each patch-test visit, blood was drawn before the patch test was applied. To be eligible, patients had to be aged 18 to 70, diagnosed with alopecia and judged suitable for DPC therapy, while pregnant patients were excluded. Total RNA was isolated from unfractionated whole blood collected in Tempus Blood RNA tubes. This clonotype was seen more than once but under ten times. Its binding antigen is unknown. Base qualities are not recorded, but no much larger clone differs from it by a single base.

The sample in question was whole blood, obtained in connection with sensitization to the hapten diphenylcyclopropenone (DPC). The receptor was isolated from a woman aged 50 to 60 with alopecia areata. Some clones in this sample may be carry-over from other donors' samples. Rearrangement joined TRBV6-5 to TRBJ2-7, with the D gene not clear enough to name. The nucleotides read TGTGCCAGCAGTTTCTCCCCCGGCCACGAGCAGTACTTC. It specifies CASSFSPGHEQYF.